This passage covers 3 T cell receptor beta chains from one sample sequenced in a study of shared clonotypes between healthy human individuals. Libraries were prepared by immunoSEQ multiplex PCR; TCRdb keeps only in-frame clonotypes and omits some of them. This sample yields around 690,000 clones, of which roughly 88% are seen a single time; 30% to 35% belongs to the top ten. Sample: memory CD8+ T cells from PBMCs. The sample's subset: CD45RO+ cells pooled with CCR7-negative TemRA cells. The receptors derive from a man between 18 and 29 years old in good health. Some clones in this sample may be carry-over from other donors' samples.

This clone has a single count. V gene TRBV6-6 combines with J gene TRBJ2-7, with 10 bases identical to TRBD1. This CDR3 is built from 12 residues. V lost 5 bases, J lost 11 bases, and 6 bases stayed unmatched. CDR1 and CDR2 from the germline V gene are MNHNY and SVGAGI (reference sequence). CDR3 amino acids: CASSDGQGGEYF. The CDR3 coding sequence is TGTGCCAGCAGTGACGGACAGGGGGGGGAGTACTTC.

CDR3 DNA: TGTGCCAGCAGCTCGGTCGCGGGCTGGCTGGATGGCTACACCTTC. Its protein product is CASSSVAGWLDGYTF. The chain recombines TRBV9 with TRBJ1-2; D gene unclear. The germline V gene encodes CDR1 SGDLS and CDR2 YYNGEE. The ends were cut back, 4 bases at V and 6 bases at J, with 19 bases in the middle. CDR3 length equals 15 residues.

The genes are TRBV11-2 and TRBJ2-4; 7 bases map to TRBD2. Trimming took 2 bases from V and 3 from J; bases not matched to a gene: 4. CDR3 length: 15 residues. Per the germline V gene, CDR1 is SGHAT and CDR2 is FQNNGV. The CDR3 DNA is TGTGCCAGCAGCTTACGCGGGAGAGGCAAAAACATTCAGTACTTC. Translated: CASSLRGRGKNIQYF. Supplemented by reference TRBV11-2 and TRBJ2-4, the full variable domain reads EAGVAQSPRYKIIEKRQSVAFWCNPISGHATLYWYQQILGQGPKLLIQFQNNGVVDDSQLPKDRFSAERLKGVDSTLKIQPAKLEDSAVYLCASSLRGRGKNIQYFGAGTRLSVL.